In this sample, the clone carrying this T cell receptor beta chain turned up a few times. Its antigen is still unknown. The whole isolated RNA underwent reverse transcription, so sequencing captured expressed TCRB transcripts. Using immunoSEQ multiplex PCR, the repertoire was profiled, and TCRdb retains in-frame clones only, with some absent. Of approximately 360,000 clones detected, around 13% appear once; the ten largest clones hold 0.0095% to 0.011%. These data come from a study of beta chain features in type 1 diabetes. Study-wide background: Sorted cells from all samples, numbering approximately 110,000,000, were examined. Study conclusions and caveats: Type 1 diabetes patients had TCRB CDR3s that were shorter (moderately but significantly so) in all four CD4+ subsets. Across patients, naive, central memory and Treg TCRB repertoires exhibited apparently greater similarity than was observed across healthy donors.

CDR1 and CDR2 (germline): SGHRS, YFSETQ. The germline V and J ends were trimmed by 4 bases and 6 bases, with 22 bases remaining between them. This CDR3 has 16 residues. Sequenced material: naive CD4+ T cells from blood. This sequence joins TRBV5-1 and TRBJ1-1, with a tentative D call TRBD1 (6 bases). The TCR sequence derives from a woman aged 18-29 years with type 1 diabetes. This CDR3 reads CASSSGTQGWGPEAFF. CDR3 nucleotides: TGCGCCAGCAGCAGTGGAACACAGGGTTGGGGCCCTGAAGCTTTCTTT.